This is a list of T cell receptor beta chains from one sample in a study of Ad26.COV2.S vaccination and SARS-CoV-2 variants. The table came from immunoSEQ multiplex PCR; TCRdb's copy has only in-frame clones and leaves some out. The table has roughly 510,000 clones, 87% seen once. This specimen consisted of peripheral blood, obtained in a trial of Ad26.COV2.S vaccine versus placebo. The source of these receptors is a person aged 18-65 years who received the Ad26.COV2.S COVID-19 vaccine or a placebo. Both conserved end residues are part of each CDR3. D genes are given only for firm matches. Rows give clone size only sometimes, using once, few, many, or a class for an expanded clone.

d_gene: -
j_gene: TRBJ2-7
v_gene: TRBV9
abundance: -
CDR3nt: TGTGCCAGCAGCGTAGATAGCACTGGCTACGAGCAGTACTTC
CDR3aa: CASSVDSTGYEQYF

d_gene: TRBD1
j_gene: TRBJ2-7
v_gene: TRBV9
abundance: -
CDR3nt: TGTGCCAGCAGCGTAGGGGCCGGGACAGACGCCTACGAGCAGTACTTC
CDR3aa: CASSVGAGTDAYEQYF

d_gene: TRBD1
j_gene: TRBJ2-1
v_gene: TRBV7-6
abundance: -
CDR3nt: TGTGCCAGCAGCTTAGCTACAGGGGCAGTTGAGCAGTTCTTC
CDR3aa: CASSLATGAVEQFF

d_gene: -
j_gene: TRBJ2-3
v_gene: TRBV28
abundance: -
CDR3nt: TGTGCCAGCGTCGGTAGTCCAGGGAGATTAGATACGCAGTATTTT
CDR3aa: CASVGSPGRLDTQYF

d_gene: -
j_gene: TRBJ2-1
v_gene: TRBV7-2
abundance: -
CDR3nt: TGTGCCAGCAGCTCGGATCTAGCGCCGAGCGGCAATGAGCAGTTCTTC
CDR3aa: CASSSDLAPSGNEQFF

d_gene: -
j_gene: TRBJ1-4
v_gene: TRBV7-9
abundance: -
CDR3nt: TGTGCCAGCAGCCTAGAACAGACAACTAATGAAAAACTGTTTTTT
CDR3aa: CASSLEQTTNEKLFF

d_gene: TRBD1
j_gene: TRBJ1-6
v_gene: TRBV4-3
abundance: -
CDR3nt: TGCGCCAGCAGCCAAGATAGGGACAGAGATTCACCCCTCCACTTT
CDR3aa: CASSQDRDRDSPLHF

d_gene: TRBD1
j_gene: TRBJ2-7
v_gene: TRBV24-1
abundance: -
CDR3nt: TGTGCCACCAGTGGGGACAGCTCCTACGAGCAGTACTTC
CDR3aa: CATSGDSSYEQYF

d_gene: TRBD2
j_gene: TRBJ2-1
v_gene: TRBV5-1
abundance: -
CDR3nt: TGCGCCAGCAGCTATAGCGGGGGGTCTTCCTACAATGAGCAGTTCTTC
CDR3aa: CASSYSGGSSYNEQFF

d_gene: TRBD2
j_gene: TRBJ2-3
v_gene: TRBV10-3
abundance: few
CDR3nt: TGTGCCATCAGTGAGCCGGGACTAGCTTATAGCACAGATGCGCAGTATTTT
CDR3aa: CAISEPGLAYSTDAQYF

d_gene: TRBD2
j_gene: TRBJ2-3
v_gene: TRBV9
abundance: -
CDR3nt: TGTGCCAGCACCCCACGGGGGGGTATCACAGATACGCAGTATTTT
CDR3aa: CASTPRGGITDTQYF

d_gene: -
j_gene: TRBJ2-3
v_gene: TRBV6-6
abundance: -
CDR3nt: TGTGCCACCACCCGGATAGATACGCAGTATTTT
CDR3aa: CATTRIDTQYF

d_gene: -
j_gene: TRBJ1-2
v_gene: TRBV12-3/TRBV12-4
abundance: -
CDR3nt: TGTGCCAGCAGTAACGAGGGGGTAAAGGCCGCTGCCTTC
CDR3aa: CASSNEGVKAAAF

d_gene: -
j_gene: TRBJ2-1
v_gene: TRBV2
abundance: -
CDR3nt: TGTGCCAGCACTAAGAACAATGAGCAGTTCTTC
CDR3aa: CASTKNNEQFF

d_gene: TRBD1
j_gene: TRBJ1-3
v_gene: TRBV6-5
abundance: -
CDR3nt: TGTGCCAGCAGTCTCTCTGGACAGGGAAGAAACACCATATATTTT
CDR3aa: CASSLSGQGRNTIYF

d_gene: -
j_gene: TRBJ1-1
v_gene: TRBV15
abundance: -
CDR3nt: TGTGCCACCAGCAGAGATCTCTGGGGCACTGAAGCTTTCTTT
CDR3aa: CATSRDLWGTEAFF

d_gene: -
j_gene: TRBJ1-5
v_gene: TRBV5-5
abundance: -
CDR3nt: TGTGCCAGCAGCCTGGGAGAGGGAAGAGAACAGCCCCAGCATTTT
CDR3aa: CASSLGEGREQPQHF

d_gene: -
j_gene: TRBJ2-7
v_gene: TRBV29-1
abundance: -
CDR3nt: TGCAGCGTTGAGTCGGGTAACGAGCAGTACTTC
CDR3aa: CSVESGNEQYF

d_gene: TRBD1
j_gene: TRBJ2-1
v_gene: TRBV30
abundance: -
CDR3nt: TGTGCCTGGGACCCGACAGGGAGCTCCTACAATGAGCAGTTCTTC
CDR3aa: CAWDPTGSSYNEQFF

d_gene: TRBD2
j_gene: TRBJ2-1
v_gene: TRBV4-2
abundance: -
CDR3nt: TGTGCCAGCAGCCAAGAGAATCCTAGCGGGGGAATCAATGAGCAGTTCTTC
CDR3aa: CASSQENPSGGINEQFF

d_gene: TRBD2
j_gene: TRBJ2-2
v_gene: TRBV2
abundance: -
CDR3nt: TGTGCCAGCAGTGTATCTCCTAGCGGAAAAAGAGTCAACACCGGGGAGCTGTTTTTT
CDR3aa: CASSVSPSGKRVNTGELFF

d_gene: -
j_gene: TRBJ1-1
v_gene: TRBV6-1
abundance: -
CDR3nt: TGTGCCAGCAGTATGACAGCAAACACTGAAGCTTTCTTT
CDR3aa: CASSMTANTEAFF

d_gene: -
j_gene: TRBJ2-2
v_gene: TRBV6-5
abundance: once
CDR3nt: TGTGCCAGCAGTTACGGCCCGAACACCGGGGAGCTGTTTTTT
CDR3aa: CASSYGPNTGELFF

d_gene: -
j_gene: TRBJ1-4
v_gene: TRBV27
abundance: once
CDR3nt: TGTGCCAGCAGCTGGGGGGGGCGAGCTAATGAAAAACTGTTTTTT
CDR3aa: CASSWGGRANEKLFF

d_gene: -
j_gene: TRBJ1-5
v_gene: TRBV19
abundance: -
CDR3nt: TGTGCCAGTAGTTTCGGCGTTTATAGCAATCAGCCCCAGCATTTT
CDR3aa: CASSFGVYSNQPQHF

d_gene: TRBD2
j_gene: TRBJ2-3
v_gene: TRBV5-1
abundance: few
CDR3nt: TGCGCCAGCAGCAGGGAACTAGGACTAGCGGAAGATACGCAGTATTTT
CDR3aa: CASSRELGLAEDTQYF

d_gene: -
j_gene: TRBJ2-1
v_gene: TRBV29-1
abundance: -
CDR3nt: TGCAGCGTTGATCCCAGGGGGGGCCAGGGGCAGTTCTTC
CDR3aa: CSVDPRGGQGQFF

d_gene: TRBD2
j_gene: TRBJ2-1
v_gene: TRBV7-8
abundance: -
CDR3nt: TGTGCCAGCAGCTTTCGGACTAGCGGGAGGGCCGGGGATGAGCAGTTCTTC
CDR3aa: CASSFRTSGRAGDEQFF

d_gene: -
j_gene: TRBJ2-7
v_gene: TRBV12-5
abundance: -
CDR3nt: TGTGCTAGTGGTTTGGCCTGCGGGGGCAGGACGGGAGGTCCCTACGAGCAGTACTTC
CDR3aa: CASGLACGGRTGGPYEQYF

d_gene: -
j_gene: TRBJ2-7
v_gene: TRBV30
abundance: -
CDR3nt: TGTGCCTGGAGTGTTAGGGACGAGCAGTACTTC
CDR3aa: CAWSVRDEQYF

d_gene: -
j_gene: TRBJ1-2
v_gene: TRBV27
abundance: -
CDR3nt: TGTGCCAGCACTCAAGCCCCAGGGGAGAGATATGGCTACACCTTC
CDR3aa: CASTQAPGERYGYTF

d_gene: -
j_gene: TRBJ2-7
v_gene: TRBV4-2
abundance: -
CDR3nt: TGTGCCAGCAGCCAATCCATAGAGTCTGGCTACGAGCAGTACTTC
CDR3aa: CASSQSIESGYEQYF

d_gene: -
j_gene: TRBJ1-1
v_gene: TRBV19
abundance: few
CDR3nt: TGTGCCAGTAGTAGGCCCCCTGAAGCTTTCTTT
CDR3aa: CASSRPPEAFF

d_gene: -
j_gene: TRBJ1-6
v_gene: TRBV4-1
abundance: -
CDR3nt: TGCGCCAGCAGCCAAGAAGGGGGACTCCCCAATTCACCCCTCCACTTT
CDR3aa: CASSQEGGLPNSPLHF

d_gene: -
j_gene: TRBJ2-7
v_gene: TRBV19
abundance: few
CDR3nt: TGTGCCAGTAGTGGACCCAGGGGGGACCTTAATTCCTACGAGCAGTACTTC
CDR3aa: CASSGPRGDLNSYEQYF

d_gene: TRBD2
j_gene: TRBJ2-1
v_gene: TRBV24-1
abundance: -
CDR3nt: TGTGCCACCAGTACAATAGCGGGAGGGAACTACAATGAGCAGTTCTTC
CDR3aa: CATSTIAGGNYNEQFF

d_gene: -
j_gene: TRBJ2-3
v_gene: TRBV7-8
abundance: -
CDR3nt: TGTGCCAGCAGACAAGAGAAAGCATACACAGATACGCAGTATTTT
CDR3aa: CASRQEKAYTDTQYF

d_gene: TRBD1
j_gene: TRBJ2-7
v_gene: TRBV7-3
abundance: -
CDR3nt: TGTGCCAGCAGCCCTAGTGGGACAGGGTGGTACGAGCAGTACTTC
CDR3aa: CASSPSGTGWYEQYF

d_gene: TRBD1
j_gene: TRBJ2-7
v_gene: TRBV10-3
abundance: -
CDR3nt: TGTGCCATCAGTGATGGGGGGACAGGGTTCGGCTACGAGCAGTACTTC
CDR3aa: CAISDGGTGFGYEQYF

d_gene: -
j_gene: TRBJ2-5
v_gene: TRBV4-3
abundance: few
CDR3nt: TGCGCCAGCAGCCAAGCCCACCGGACAGTAGAGACCCAGTACTTC
CDR3aa: CASSQAHRTVETQYF

d_gene: -
j_gene: TRBJ2-4
v_gene: TRBV2
abundance: -
CDR3nt: TGTGCCAGCAGGAGGGAGATGAAGAACATTCAGTACTTC
CDR3aa: CASRREMKNIQYF

d_gene: TRBD1
j_gene: TRBJ2-1
v_gene: TRBV19
abundance: -
CDR3nt: TGTGCCAGTAGTAGTCCGGGACAGGTCGGCGCCTACAATGAGCAGTTCTTC
CDR3aa: CASSSPGQVGAYNEQFF

d_gene: -
j_gene: TRBJ2-5
v_gene: TRBV18
abundance: -
CDR3nt: TGTGCCAGCTCACCACCGGGGGCCCAACAAGAGACCCAGTACTTC
CDR3aa: CASSPPGAQQETQYF

d_gene: TRBD2
j_gene: TRBJ2-5
v_gene: TRBV19
abundance: -
CDR3nt: TGTGCCAGCGGACCGGGACTAGTGGTATCAGAGACCCAGTACTTC
CDR3aa: CASGPGLVVSETQYF

d_gene: -
j_gene: TRBJ1-5
v_gene: TRBV20-1
abundance: -
CDR3nt: TGCAGTGCTAGTGGACAGATTCTCAATCAGCCCCAGCATTTT
CDR3aa: CSASGQILNQPQHF

d_gene: -
j_gene: TRBJ2-7
v_gene: TRBV28
abundance: -
CDR3nt: TGTGCCAGCACCCACTCCGGGCGGAGGGACACCTACGAGCAGTACTTC
CDR3aa: CASTHSGRRDTYEQYF

d_gene: TRBD2
j_gene: TRBJ2-3
v_gene: TRBV4-2
abundance: -
CDR3nt: TGTGCCAGCAGCCAGCGGACTAGCGGGAGGCCTAGAGGGGATACGCAGTATTTT
CDR3aa: CASSQRTSGRPRGDTQYF

d_gene: TRBD1
j_gene: TRBJ1-5
v_gene: TRBV5-3
abundance: -
CDR3nt: TGTGCCAGAAGCTGCTGGACAGGGTTTAGCAATCAGCCCCAGCATTTT
CDR3aa: CARSCWTGFSNQPQHF

d_gene: TRBD2
j_gene: TRBJ2-2
v_gene: TRBV9
abundance: -
CDR3nt: TGTGCCCGCAGAGGTCCGGGGGCGGGAGGCGGGGAGCTGTTTTTT
CDR3aa: CARRGPGAGGGELFF

d_gene: -
j_gene: TRBJ1-5
v_gene: TRBV28
abundance: once
CDR3nt: TGTGCCACATGTCTGGGGGGCGCGGGGGTGAGCAATCAGCCCCAGCATTTT
CDR3aa: CATCLGGAGVSNQPQHF

d_gene: -
j_gene: TRBJ1-2
v_gene: TRBV12-3/TRBV12-4
abundance: -
CDR3nt: TGTGCCAGCAGCTCAACAGGGAGCTATGGCTACACCTTC
CDR3aa: CASSSTGSYGYTF

d_gene: -
j_gene: TRBJ2-1
v_gene: TRBV15
abundance: -
CDR3nt: TGTGCCACCAGCAGAGACCAAACAGGTAACAATGAGCAGTTCTTC
CDR3aa: CATSRDQTGNNEQFF

d_gene: TRBD1
j_gene: TRBJ1-2
v_gene: TRBV28
abundance: -
CDR3nt: TGTGCCAGCAGTCCCATGGACAGGAACAACTATGGCTACACCTTC
CDR3aa: CASSPMDRNNYGYTF

d_gene: TRBD1
j_gene: TRBJ1-2
v_gene: TRBV7-2
abundance: -
CDR3nt: TGTGCCAGCAGCCTCAGGGGGCCCGTGGACTATGGCTACACCTTC
CDR3aa: CASSLRGPVDYGYTF

d_gene: -
j_gene: TRBJ2-1
v_gene: TRBV11-2
abundance: -
CDR3nt: TGTGCCAGCAGCTCATTGGTGAGTGGCAATGAGCAGTTCTTC
CDR3aa: CASSSLVSGNEQFF

d_gene: -
j_gene: TRBJ2-1
v_gene: TRBV18
abundance: -
CDR3nt: TGTGCCAGCTCATCAGTGGGTGAGCAGTTCTTC
CDR3aa: CASSSVGEQFF

d_gene: -
j_gene: TRBJ1-2
v_gene: TRBV24-1
abundance: -
CDR3nt: TGTGCCGTCCAGGATTCGGACTATGGCTACACCTTC
CDR3aa: CAVQDSDYGYTF